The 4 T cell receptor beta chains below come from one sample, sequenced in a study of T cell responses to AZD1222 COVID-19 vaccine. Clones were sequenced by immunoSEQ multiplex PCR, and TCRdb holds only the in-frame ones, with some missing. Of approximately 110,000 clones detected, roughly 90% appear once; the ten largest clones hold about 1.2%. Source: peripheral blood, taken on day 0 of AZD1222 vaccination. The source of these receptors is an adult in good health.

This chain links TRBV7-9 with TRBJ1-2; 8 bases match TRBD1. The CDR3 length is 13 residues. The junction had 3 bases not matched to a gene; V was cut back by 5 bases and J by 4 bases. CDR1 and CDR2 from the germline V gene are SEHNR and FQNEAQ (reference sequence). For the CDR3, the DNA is TGTGCCAGCAGCATGGGACAGGCCTATGGCTACACCTTC. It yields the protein CASSMGQAYGYTF.

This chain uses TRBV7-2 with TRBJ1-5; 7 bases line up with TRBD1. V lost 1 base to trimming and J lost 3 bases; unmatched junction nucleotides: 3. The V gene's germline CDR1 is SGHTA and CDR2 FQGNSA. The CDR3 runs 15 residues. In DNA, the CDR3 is TGTGCCAGCAGCTTAGGTGGGACAGCCAATCAGCCCCAGCATTTT. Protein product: CASSLGGTANQPQHF.

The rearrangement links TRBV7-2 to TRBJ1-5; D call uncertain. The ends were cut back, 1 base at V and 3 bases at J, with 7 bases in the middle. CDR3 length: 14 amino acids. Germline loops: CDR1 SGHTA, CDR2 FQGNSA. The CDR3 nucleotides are TGTGCCAGCAGCTTAGTCAGAAACAATCAGCCCCAGCATTTT. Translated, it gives CASSLVRNNQPQHF.

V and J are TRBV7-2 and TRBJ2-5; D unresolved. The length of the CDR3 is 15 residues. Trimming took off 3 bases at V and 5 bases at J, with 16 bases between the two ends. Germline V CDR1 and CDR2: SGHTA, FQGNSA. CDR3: CASSLGLPPTETQYF. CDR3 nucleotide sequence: TGTGCCAGCAGCTTGGGTCTCCCCCCAACGGAGACCCAGTACTTC.